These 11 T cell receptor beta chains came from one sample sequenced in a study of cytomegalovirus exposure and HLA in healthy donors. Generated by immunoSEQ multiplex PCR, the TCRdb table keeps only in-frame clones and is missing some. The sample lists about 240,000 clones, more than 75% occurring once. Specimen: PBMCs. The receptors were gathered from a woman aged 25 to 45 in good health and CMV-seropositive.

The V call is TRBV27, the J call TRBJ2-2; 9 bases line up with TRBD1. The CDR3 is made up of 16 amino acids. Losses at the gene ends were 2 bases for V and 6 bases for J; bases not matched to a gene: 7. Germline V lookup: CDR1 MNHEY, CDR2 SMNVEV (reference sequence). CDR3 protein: CASSLVGQGRPGELFF. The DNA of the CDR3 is TGTGCCAGCAGTTTAGTTGGACAGGGGAGGCCCGGGGAGCTGTTTTTT.

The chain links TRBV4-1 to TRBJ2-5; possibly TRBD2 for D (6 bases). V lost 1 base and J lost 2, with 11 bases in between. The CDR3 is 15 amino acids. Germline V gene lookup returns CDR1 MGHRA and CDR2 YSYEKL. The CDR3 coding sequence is TGCGCCAGCAGCCAAGGGCTAGCGCTACAAGAGACCCAGTACTTC. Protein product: CASSQGLALQETQYF.

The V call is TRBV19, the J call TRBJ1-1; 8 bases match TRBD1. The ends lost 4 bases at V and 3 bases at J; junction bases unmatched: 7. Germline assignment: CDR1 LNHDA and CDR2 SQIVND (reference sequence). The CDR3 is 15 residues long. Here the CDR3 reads CASSKDREWDTEAFF. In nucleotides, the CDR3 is TGTGCCAGTAGTAAGGACAGGGAATGGGACACTGAAGCTTTCTTT.

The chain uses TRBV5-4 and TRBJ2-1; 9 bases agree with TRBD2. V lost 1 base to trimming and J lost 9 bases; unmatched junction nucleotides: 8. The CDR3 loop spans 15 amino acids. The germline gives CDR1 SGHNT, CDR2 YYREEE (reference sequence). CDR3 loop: CASSLTSGPWGEQFF. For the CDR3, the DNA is TGTGCCAGCAGCTTGACTAGCGGGCCCTGGGGTGAGCAGTTCTTC.

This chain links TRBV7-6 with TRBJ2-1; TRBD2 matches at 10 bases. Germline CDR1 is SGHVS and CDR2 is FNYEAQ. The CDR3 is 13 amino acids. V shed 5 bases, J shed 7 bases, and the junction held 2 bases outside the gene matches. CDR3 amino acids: CASSALAGNEQFF. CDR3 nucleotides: TGTGCCAGCAGCGCACTAGCGGGGAATGAGCAGTTCTTC. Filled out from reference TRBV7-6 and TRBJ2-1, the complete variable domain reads GAGVSQSPRYKVTKRGQDVALRCDPISGHVSLYWYRQALGQGPEFLTYFNYEAQQDKSGLPNDRFSAERPEGSISTLTIQRTEQRDSAMYRCASSALAGNEQFFGPGTRLTVL.

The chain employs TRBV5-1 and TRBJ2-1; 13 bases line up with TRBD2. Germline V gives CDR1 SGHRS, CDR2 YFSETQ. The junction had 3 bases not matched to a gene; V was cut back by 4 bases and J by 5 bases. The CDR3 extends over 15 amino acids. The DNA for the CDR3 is TGCGCCAGCAGCCCCGGGACTAGCGGGGACAATGAGCAGTTCTTC. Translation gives CASSPGTSGDNEQFF.

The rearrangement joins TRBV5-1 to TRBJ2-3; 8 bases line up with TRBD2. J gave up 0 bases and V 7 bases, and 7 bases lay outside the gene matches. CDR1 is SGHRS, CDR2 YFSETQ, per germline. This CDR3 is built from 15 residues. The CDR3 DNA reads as TGCGCCAGCTCAGAACTAGCGGAGAGCACAGATACGCAGTATTTT. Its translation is CASSELAESTDTQYF.

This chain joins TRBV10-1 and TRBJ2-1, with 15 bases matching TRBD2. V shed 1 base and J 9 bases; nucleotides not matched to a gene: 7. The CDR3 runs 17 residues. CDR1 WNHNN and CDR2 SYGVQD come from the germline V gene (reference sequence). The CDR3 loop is CASSELGLAGGSTEQFF. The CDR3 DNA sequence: TGCGCCAGCAGTGAGTTGGGACTAGCGGGAGGTTCTACTGAGCAGTTCTTC.

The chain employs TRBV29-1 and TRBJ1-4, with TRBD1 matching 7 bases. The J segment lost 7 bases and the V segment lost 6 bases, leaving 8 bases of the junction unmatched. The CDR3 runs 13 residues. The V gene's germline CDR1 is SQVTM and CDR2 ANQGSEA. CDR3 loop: CSVRRGVGEKLFF. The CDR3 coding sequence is TGCAGCGTACGCAGGGGGGTAGGTGAAAAACTGTTTTTT.

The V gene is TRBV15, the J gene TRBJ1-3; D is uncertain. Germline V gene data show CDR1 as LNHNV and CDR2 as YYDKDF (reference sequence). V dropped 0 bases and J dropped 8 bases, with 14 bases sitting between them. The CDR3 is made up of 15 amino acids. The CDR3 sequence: CATSRDRQVLDTIYF. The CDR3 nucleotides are TGTGCCACCAGCAGAGATCGGCAGGTCCTGGACACCATATATTTT.

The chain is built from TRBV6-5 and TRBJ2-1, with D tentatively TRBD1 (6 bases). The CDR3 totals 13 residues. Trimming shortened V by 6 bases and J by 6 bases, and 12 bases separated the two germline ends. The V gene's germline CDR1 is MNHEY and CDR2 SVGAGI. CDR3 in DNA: TGTGCCAGCAGGAAGCTGACAGGCAATGAGCAGTTCTTC. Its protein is CASRKLTGNEQFF.